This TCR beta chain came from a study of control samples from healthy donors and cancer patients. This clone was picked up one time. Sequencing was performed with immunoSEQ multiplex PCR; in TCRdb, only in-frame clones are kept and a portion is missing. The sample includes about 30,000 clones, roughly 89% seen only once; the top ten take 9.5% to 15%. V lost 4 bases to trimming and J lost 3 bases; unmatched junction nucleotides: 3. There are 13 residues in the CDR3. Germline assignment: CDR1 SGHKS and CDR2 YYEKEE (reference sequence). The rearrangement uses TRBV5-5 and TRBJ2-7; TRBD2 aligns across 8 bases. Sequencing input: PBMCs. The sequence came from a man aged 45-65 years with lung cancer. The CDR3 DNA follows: TGTGCCAGCAGCAACGGGGGGGGCTACGAGCAGTACTTC. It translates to CASSNGGGYEQYF. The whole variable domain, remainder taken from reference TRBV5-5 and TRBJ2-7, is DAGVTQSPTHLIKTRGQQVTLRCSPISGHKSVSWYQQVLGQGPQFIFQYYEKEERGRGNFPDRFSARQFPNYSSELNVNALLLGDSALYLCASSNGGGYEQYFGPGTRLTVT.